This TCR beta chain derives from a study of cytomegalovirus exposure and HLA in healthy donors. Whole-study findings and limits: Specificity of three CMV-associated chains for CMV antigens was verified in vitro.

The germline V gene encodes CDR1 SGHRS and CDR2 YFSETQ. The CDR3 totals 16 residues. The junction had 7 bases not matched to a gene; V was cut back by 3 bases and J by 6 bases. Concerning this clone: The antigen remains unidentified.

The PCR had 60 Vbeta and 13 Jbeta primers. Profiling relied on immunoSEQ multiplex PCR, and the TCRdb table lists in-frame clones only, not all of them. The sample lists 200,000 to 250,000 clones, around three quarters occurring once. This clonotype was obtained from a middle-aged man in good health and CMV-seronegative. This chain joins TRBV5-1 and TRBJ2-7; 15 bases are shared with TRBD2. Specimen: PBMCs. The CDR3 loop reads CASSSSGLAGGGEQYF. The CDR3 nucleotides are TGCGCCAGCAGCTCCTCCGGACTAGCGGGAGGGGGCGAGCAGTACTTC.